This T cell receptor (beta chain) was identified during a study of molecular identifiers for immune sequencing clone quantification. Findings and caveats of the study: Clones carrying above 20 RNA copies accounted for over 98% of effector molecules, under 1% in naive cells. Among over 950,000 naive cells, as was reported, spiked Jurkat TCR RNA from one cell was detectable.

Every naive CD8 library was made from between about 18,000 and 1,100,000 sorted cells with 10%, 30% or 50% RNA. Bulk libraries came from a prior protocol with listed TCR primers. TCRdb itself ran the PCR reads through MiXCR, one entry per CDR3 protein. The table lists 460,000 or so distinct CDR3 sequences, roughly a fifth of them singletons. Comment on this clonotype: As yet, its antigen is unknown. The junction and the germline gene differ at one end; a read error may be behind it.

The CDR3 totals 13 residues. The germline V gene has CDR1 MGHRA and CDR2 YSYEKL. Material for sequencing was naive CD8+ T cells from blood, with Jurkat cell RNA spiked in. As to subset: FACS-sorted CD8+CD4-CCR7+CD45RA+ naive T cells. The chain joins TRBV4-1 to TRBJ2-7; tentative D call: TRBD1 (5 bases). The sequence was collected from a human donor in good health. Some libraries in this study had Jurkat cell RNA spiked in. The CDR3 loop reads CASSQGQGYEQCF. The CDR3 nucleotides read TGCGCCAGCAGCCAAGGCCAGGGTTACGAGCAGTGCTTC.